The sequence of this TCR beta chain was determined in a study of control samples from healthy donors and cancer patients. Data came from immunoSEQ multiplex PCR; TCRdb stores just in-frame clones and leaves some out. Of a few hundred thousand clones in the sample, about nine tenths were seen once. The count of this clone is one. The CDR3 extends over 16 amino acids. V lost 3 bases to trimming and J lost 5 bases; unmatched junction nucleotides: 9. Germline lookup yields CDR1 SGDLS and CDR2 YYNGEE. The V call is TRBV9, the J call TRBJ2-5; 11 nucleotides line up with TRBD2. The specimen sequenced was PBMCs. This clonotype originated in a man in his forties or fifties with head and neck cancer. DNA for the CDR3: TGTGCCAGCAGCGCCCCCCTAGCGGGGGGTGGCGAGACCCAGTACTTC. Translating it yields CASSAPLAGGGETQYF.